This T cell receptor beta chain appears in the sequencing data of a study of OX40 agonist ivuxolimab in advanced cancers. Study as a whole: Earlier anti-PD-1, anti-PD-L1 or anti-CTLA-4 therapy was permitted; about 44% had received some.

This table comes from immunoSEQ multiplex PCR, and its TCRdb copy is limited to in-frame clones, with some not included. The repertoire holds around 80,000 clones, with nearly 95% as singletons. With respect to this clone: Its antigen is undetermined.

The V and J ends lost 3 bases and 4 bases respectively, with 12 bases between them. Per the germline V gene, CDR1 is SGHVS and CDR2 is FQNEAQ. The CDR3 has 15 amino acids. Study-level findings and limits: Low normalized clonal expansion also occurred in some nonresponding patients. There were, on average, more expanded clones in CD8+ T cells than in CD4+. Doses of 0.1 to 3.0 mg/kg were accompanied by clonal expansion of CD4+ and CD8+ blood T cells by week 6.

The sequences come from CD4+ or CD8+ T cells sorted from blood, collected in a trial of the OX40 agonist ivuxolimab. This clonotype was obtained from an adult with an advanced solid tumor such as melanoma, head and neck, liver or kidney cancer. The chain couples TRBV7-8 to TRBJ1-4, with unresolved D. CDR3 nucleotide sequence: TGTGCCAGCAGCTTGCCCTGGACCGTTAATGAAAAACTGTTTTTT. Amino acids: CASSLPWTVNEKLFF. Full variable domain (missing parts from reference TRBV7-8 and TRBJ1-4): GAGVSQSPRYKVAKRGQDVALRCDPISGHVSLFWYQQALGQGPEFLTYFQNEAQLDKSGLPSDRFFAERPEGSVSTLKIQRTQQEDSAVYLCASSLPWTVNEKLFFGSGTQLSVL.